The T cell receptor (beta chain) described here comes from a study of breast tumors, draining lymph nodes, adjacent tissues. One entry per CDR3 protein results from TCRdb running MiXCR on the multiplex PCR reads. The sample comprises over 150,000 distinct CDR3 sequences, 30% to 35% of which are singletons, and approximately 4.3% rests with the top ten. Breast cancer patients provided tissue from their axillary draining lymph nodes. A note on this clonotype: Since a much larger clone is just one base distant, this may be a read error.

The CDR3 loop spans 13 amino acids. Trimming stripped 3 bases from V and 6 bases from J, with 12 bases between. Germline CDR1 reads DFQATT; CDR2 reads SNEGSKA (reference sequence). The sequence derives from a female donor with breast cancer. Some clones in this sample may be carry-over from other donors' samples. The sequenced sample was axillary lymph node tissue. J is TRBJ2-1 and V is TRBV20-1; D may correspond to TRBD1 or TRBD2 (5 bases each). The CDR3 DNA reads TGCAGTGCTAGGGGGGTCAGGTTCAATGAGCAGTTCTTC. It is translated as CSARGVRFNEQFF.